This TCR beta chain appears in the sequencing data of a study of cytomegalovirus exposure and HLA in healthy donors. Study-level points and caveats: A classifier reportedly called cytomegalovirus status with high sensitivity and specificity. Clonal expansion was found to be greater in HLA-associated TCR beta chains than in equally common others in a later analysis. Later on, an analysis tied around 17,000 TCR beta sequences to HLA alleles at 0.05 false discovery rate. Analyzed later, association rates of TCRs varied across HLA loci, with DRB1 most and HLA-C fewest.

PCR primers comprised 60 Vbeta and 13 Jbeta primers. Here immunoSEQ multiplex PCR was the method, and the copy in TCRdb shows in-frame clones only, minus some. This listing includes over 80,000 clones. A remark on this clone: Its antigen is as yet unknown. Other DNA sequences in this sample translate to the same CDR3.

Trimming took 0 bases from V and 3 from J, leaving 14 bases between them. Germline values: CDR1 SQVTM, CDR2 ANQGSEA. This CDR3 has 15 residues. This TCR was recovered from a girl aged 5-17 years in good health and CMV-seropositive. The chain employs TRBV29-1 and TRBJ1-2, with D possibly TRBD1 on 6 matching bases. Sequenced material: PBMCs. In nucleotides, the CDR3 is TGCAGCGTTGAAGATCGACGCGAGGGGGACTATGGCTACACCTTC. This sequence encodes CSVEDRREGDYGYTF.